These 13 T cell receptor beta chains originate from one sample sequenced in a study of cytomegalovirus exposure and HLA in healthy donors. 60 Vbeta and 13 Jbeta primers were used in PCR. Produced via immunoSEQ multiplex PCR; TCRdb's table is partial and in-frame only. Among around 170,000 clones listed, roughly 80% were seen once. Sequenced material: PBMCs. The receptors were gathered from a man aged 35 to 55 in good health and CMV-seropositive.

This clone was counted a single time. The gene calls are TRBV4-1 and TRBJ1-2, with D tentatively TRBD1 (6 bases). CDR1 and CDR2 (germline): MGHRA, YSYEKL. Trimming pared 1 base from V and 7 bases from J, leaving 16 bases between. CDR3 length equals 15 residues. CDR3 in DNA: TGCGCCAGCAGCCAAGTAGTGCAGGGGAAGCCTGGCTACACCTTC. Protein sequence: CASSQVVQGKPGYTF.

The genes are TRBV6-4 and TRBJ2-3, with a tentative D call TRBD1 (6 bases). The CDR3 has 14 residues. Trimming left V 5 bases short and J 5 bases short, with 14 bases between. Germline CDR1 is MRHNA and CDR2 is SNTAGT. The CDR3 loop is CASSPSGVGDTQYF. The CDR3 coding sequence is TGTGCCAGCAGTCCTTCAGGGGTGGGAGATACGCAGTATTTT.

This clone occurred once. For the CDR3, the DNA is TGTGCTAGTGGTTCGGGAACTGGACAGTTCTTAGAGACCCAGTACTTC. Protein: CASGSGTGQFLETQYF. The chain couples TRBV12-5 to TRBJ2-5, with D perhaps TRBD1 (6 bases). This CDR3 has 16 residues. Trimming stripped 4 bases from V and 4 bases from J, with 19 bases between. Germline CDR1 LGHNT, CDR2 FRNRAP.

This sequence joins TRBV6-1 and TRBJ1-1; D might be TRBD1 (5 bases). CDR1 and CDR2 from the germline V gene are MNHNS and SASEGT. Trimming removed 6 bases at V and 4 bases at J, with 18 bases between. The CDR3 extends over 15 amino acids. CDR3 coding DNA: TGTGCCAGCAGGGGGCGAAGGATGGGGGGCACTGAAGCTTTCTTT. Its protein is CASRGRRMGGTEAFF.

The gene calls are TRBV19 and TRBJ1-1; 9 bases match TRBD1. Germline V CDR1 and CDR2: LNHDA, SQIVND (reference sequence). The trim removed 10 bases at V and 6 bases at J, leaving 12 bases unmatched. This CDR3 spans 14 amino acids. The CDR3 sequence is CATTGTGFSAEAFF. CDR3 DNA: TGTGCCACCACCGGGACAGGGTTCTCCGCTGAAGCTTTCTTT.

This clone is a singleton in its sample. The chain combines TRBV5-4 with TRBJ1-1, with no clear D. This CDR3 comprises 14 residues. The ends were cut back, 0 bases at V and 5 bases at J, with 11 bases in the middle. The germline CDR1 and CDR2 sequences are SGHNT and YYREEE (reference sequence). CDR3 in DNA: TGTGCCAGCAGCTTGGGTACGGAGAGGACTGAAGCTTTCTTT. This translates into CASSLGTERTEAFF.

CDR3 nucleotides: TGTGCCAGCAGCCCGCCAGGACTAGCGGGGCTTAACAATGAGCAGTTCTTC. Encoded protein: CASSPPGLAGLNNEQFF. V usage is TRBV5-8 and J usage is TRBJ2-1; TRBD2 matches at 12 bases. Germline assignment: CDR1 SGHTS and CDR2 YDEGEE. Trimming cost V 4 bases and J 5 bases; bases outside gene matches: 10. The CDR3 totals 17 residues.

J is TRBJ2-3 and V is TRBV27; TRBD1 is a possible D gene (5 bases). The germline CDR1 and CDR2 sequences are MNHEY and SMNVEV (reference sequence). The CDR3 has 18 residues. V lost 8 bases and J lost 3, with 27 bases in between. The CDR3 DNA reads TGTGCCAGCCAGGCCAGGGCGTTTCGTCAAACTGGGACAGATACGCAGTATTTT. As protein: CASQARAFRQTGTDTQYF.

The rearrangement joins TRBV7-9 to TRBJ2-5; D might be TRBD1 (6 bases). Germline lookup yields CDR1 SEHNR and CDR2 FQNEAQ (reference sequence). Trimming cost V 3 bases and J 2 bases, with 10 bases left between them. The length of the CDR3 is 14 residues. The CDR3 protein is CASSLGTPQETQYF. CDR3 coding DNA: TGTGCCAGCAGCTTGGGGACACCACAAGAGACCCAGTACTTC.

The rearrangement links TRBV28 to TRBJ2-5, with 9 bases fitting TRBD2. Germline assignment: CDR1 MDHEN and CDR2 SYDVKM. The trim removed 2 bases at V and 5 bases at J, leaving 15 bases unmatched. This CDR3 contains 18 residues. The CDR3 loop is CASSLELSAGGFQETQYF. In DNA, the CDR3 is TGTGCCAGCAGTTTAGAGCTCAGTGCGGGGGGGTTTCAGGAGACCCAGTACTTC. Full variable domain (outside the CDR3, taken from reference TRBV28 and TRBJ2-5): DVKVTQSSRYLVKRTGEKVFLECVQDMDHENMFWYRQDPGLGLRLIYFSYDVKMKEKGDIPEGYSVSREKKERFSLILESASTNQTSMYLCASSLELSAGGFQETQYFGPGTRLLVL.

The gene calls are TRBV7-2 and TRBJ2-3; tentative D call: TRBD2 (5 bases). The germline gives CDR1 SGHTA, CDR2 FQGNSA. Trimming stripped 0 bases from V and 6 bases from J, with 10 bases between. The CDR3 contains 14 residues. This CDR3 reads CASSLARAEDTQYF. CDR3 bases: TGTGCCAGCAGCTTAGCGAGGGCGGAGGATACGCAGTATTTT.

The chain has TRBV6-1 and TRBJ2-3; 8 bases fit TRBD2. This CDR3 is built from 15 residues. Looked up from germline, CDR1 is MNHNS and CDR2 is SASEGT. V was pared by 6 bases and J by 2 bases, with 7 bases of the junction left unmatched. The CDR3 DNA is TGTGCCAGCAGCGGGATAGCGGGGTACACAGATACGCAGTATTTT. As protein: CASSGIAGYTDTQYF.

This chain joins TRBV6-5 and TRBJ2-3; 9 bases map to TRBD2. CDR3 length equals 14 residues. Trimming at V came to 11 bases and at J to 1 base, leaving 7 bases not matched to a gene. Germline CDR1 MNHEY, CDR2 SVGAGI. CDR3 residues: CASGAGGGTDTQYF. The CDR3 nucleotides read TGTGCCTCCGGGGCGGGGGGGGGCACAGATACGCAGTATTTT.